This T cell receptor beta chain appears in the sequencing data of a study of radiation and T cells in renal cell carcinoma. TCRdb keeps only in-frame clones here, not all; method: immunoSEQ multiplex PCR. The sample lists some 100,000 clones, 82% occurring once. This CDR3 is 14 amino acids long. Germline CDR1 reads MNHEY; CDR2 reads SMNVEV (reference sequence). With 6 bases clipped from V and 6 bases from J, the junction kept 7 bases outside the gene matches. Time point in this sample: baseline pretreatment blood. Regarding treatment: 15 Gy SBRT to primary tumor, nephrectomy 4 weeks later. Sequenced here: blood, sampled from a patient whose treatment included radiotherapy and nephrectomy. The chain links TRBV27 to TRBJ1-2; 10 positions agree with TRBD1. The receptor was derived from a man aged 55 to 70 with renal cell carcinoma. This CDR3 is CASRGTGAADGYTF. Written as DNA, the CDR3 is TGTGCCAGCAGGGGGACAGGGGCTGCTGATGGCTACACCTTC.